This T cell receptor beta chain came from a study of T cells in localized non-small cell lung cancer. Findings and caveats of the study: Uninvolved adjacent lung had the highest recorded T cell clonality, with tumor below it. Adjacent lung tissue had a median roughly 55 of the top 100 clones found in the tumor.

The CDR3 totals 13 residues. CDR1 and CDR2 (germline): SGHDN, FVKESK. Trimming stripped 0 bases from V and 5 bases from J, with 7 bases between. The protocol was immunoSEQ multiplex PCR, while the TCRdb copy is restricted to in-frame clones and leaves out a portion. Of 60,000 or so clones in the sample, about four fifths were seen once. About this clone: The antigen remains undetermined.

This chain joins TRBV14 and TRBJ1-2; D not certain. This clonotype originated in a man aged 35 to 70 with stage II lung adenocarcinoma. This specimen consisted of PBMCs, obtained before any cancer treatment. CDR3 sequence reads: CASSQDRSYGYTF. CDR3 DNA sequence: TGTGCCAGCAGCCAAGATCGATCTTATGGCTACACCTTC.